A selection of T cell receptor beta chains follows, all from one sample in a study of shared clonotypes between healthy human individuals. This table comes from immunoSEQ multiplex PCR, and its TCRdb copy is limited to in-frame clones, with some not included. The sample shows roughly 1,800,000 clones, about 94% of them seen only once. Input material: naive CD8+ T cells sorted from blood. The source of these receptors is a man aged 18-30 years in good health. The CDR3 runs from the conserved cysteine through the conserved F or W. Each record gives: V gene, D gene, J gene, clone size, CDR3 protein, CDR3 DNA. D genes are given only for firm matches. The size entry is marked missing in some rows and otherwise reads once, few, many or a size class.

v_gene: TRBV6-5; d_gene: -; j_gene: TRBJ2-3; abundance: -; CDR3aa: CASGGQVRDTQYF; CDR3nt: TGTGCCAGCGGGGGGCAGGTCCGGGATACGCAGTATTTT
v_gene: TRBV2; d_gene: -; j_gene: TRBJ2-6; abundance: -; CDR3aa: CASSELGGTNVLTF; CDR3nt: TGTGCCAGCAGTGAGCTGGGGGGTACCAACGTCCTGACTTTC
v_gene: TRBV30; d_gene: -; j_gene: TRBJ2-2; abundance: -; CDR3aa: CAWDYLTGELFF; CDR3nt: TGTGCCTGGGACTACCTTACCGGGGAGCTGTTTTTT
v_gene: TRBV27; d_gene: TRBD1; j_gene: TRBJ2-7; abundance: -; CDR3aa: CASSSLAGTAYEQYF; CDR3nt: TGTGCCAGCAGTTCCCTAGCCGGGACAGCGTACGAGCAGTACTTC
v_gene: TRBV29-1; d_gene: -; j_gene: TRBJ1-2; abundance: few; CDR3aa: CSVEGGYGYTF; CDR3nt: TGCAGCGTTGAAGGGGGGTATGGCTACACCTTC
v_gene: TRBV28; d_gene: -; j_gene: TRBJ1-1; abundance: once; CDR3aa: CASSFIAGDTEAFF; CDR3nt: TGTGCCAGCAGTTTTATTGCAGGGGACACTGAAGCTTTCTTT
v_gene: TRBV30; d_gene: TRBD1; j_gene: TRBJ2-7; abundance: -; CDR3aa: CAWETGTGDSYEQYF; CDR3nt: TGTGCCTGGGAAACCGGGACAGGGGACTCCTACGAGCAGTACTTC
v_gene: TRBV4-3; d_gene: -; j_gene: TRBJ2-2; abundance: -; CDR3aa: CASSQVVSTLQTGELFF; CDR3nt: TGCGCCAGCAGCCAAGTGGTGTCAACCTTGCAGACCGGGGAGCTGTTTTTT
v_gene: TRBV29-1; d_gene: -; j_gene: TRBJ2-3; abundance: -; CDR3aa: CSVSGLTMEDTQYF; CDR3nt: TGCAGCGTTTCGGGCCTAACGATGGAAGATACGCAGTATTTT
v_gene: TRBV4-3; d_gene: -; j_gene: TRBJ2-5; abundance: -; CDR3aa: CASSQGWLAQETQYF; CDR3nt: TGCGCCAGCAGCCAAGGTTGGCTAGCGCAAGAGACCCAGTACTTC
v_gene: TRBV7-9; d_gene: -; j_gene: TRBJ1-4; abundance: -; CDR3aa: CASSLPNEKLFF; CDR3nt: TGTGCCAGCAGCCTGCCTAATGAAAAACTGTTTTTT
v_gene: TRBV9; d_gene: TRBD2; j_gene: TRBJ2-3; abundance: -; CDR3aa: CASSVATSADTQYF; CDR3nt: TGTGCCAGCAGCGTAGCGACTAGCGCAGATACGCAGTATTTT
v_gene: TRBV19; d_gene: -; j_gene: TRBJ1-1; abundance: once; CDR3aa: CASSIFGSLNTEAFF; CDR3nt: TGTGCCAGTAGTATCTTCGGGTCCTTAAACACTGAAGCTTTCTTT
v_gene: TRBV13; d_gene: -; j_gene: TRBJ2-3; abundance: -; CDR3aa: CASSLGSGEGTDTQYF; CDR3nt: TGTGCCAGCAGCTTAGGCTCGGGGGAAGGGACAGATACGCAGTATTTT
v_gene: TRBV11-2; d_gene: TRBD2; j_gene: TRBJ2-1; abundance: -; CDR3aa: CASSHGTSGRAGNEQFF; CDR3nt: TGTGCCAGCAGCCACGGGACTAGCGGGAGGGCAGGCAATGAGCAGTTCTTC
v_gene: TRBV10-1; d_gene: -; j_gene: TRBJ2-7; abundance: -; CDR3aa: CASRPLEAYEQYF; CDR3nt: TGCGCCAGCAGGCCTCTAGAAGCCTACGAGCAGTACTTC
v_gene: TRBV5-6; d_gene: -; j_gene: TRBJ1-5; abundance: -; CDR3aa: CASSLALRDSNQPQHF; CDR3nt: TGTGCCAGCAGCTTGGCCTTAAGGGATAGCAATCAGCCCCAGCATTTT
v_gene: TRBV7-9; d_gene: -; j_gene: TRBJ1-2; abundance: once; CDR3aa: CASSPPLEGLYGYTF; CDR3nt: TGTGCCAGCAGCCCTCCCCTGGAGGGGCTCTATGGCTACACCTTC
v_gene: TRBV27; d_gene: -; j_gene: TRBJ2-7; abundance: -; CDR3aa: CASSPSGAYEQYF; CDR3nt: TGTGCCAGCAGTCCCTCCGGGGCCTACGAGCAGTACTTC
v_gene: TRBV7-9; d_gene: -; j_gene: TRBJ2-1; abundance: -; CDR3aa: CASGSSVLVGEQFF; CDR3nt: TGTGCCAGCGGGTCCTCGGTGCTAGTCGGTGAGCAGTTCTTC
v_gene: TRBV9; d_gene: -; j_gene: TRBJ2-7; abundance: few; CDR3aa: CASSVGGDYEQYF; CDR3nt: TGTGCCAGCAGCGTAGGGGGGGACTACGAGCAGTACTTC
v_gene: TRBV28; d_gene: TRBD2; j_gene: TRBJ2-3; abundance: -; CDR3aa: CASSLSLGLAEGTQYF; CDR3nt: TGTGCCAGCAGTTTATCCCTCGGACTAGCGGAGGGTACGCAGTATTTT
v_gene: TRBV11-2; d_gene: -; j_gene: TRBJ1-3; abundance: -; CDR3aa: CASSQDGGSGNTIYF; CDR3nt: TGTGCCAGCAGCCAGGACGGAGGCTCTGGAAACACCATATATTTT
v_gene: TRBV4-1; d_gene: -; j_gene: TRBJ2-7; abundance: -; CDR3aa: CASSQGGGQGTYEQYF; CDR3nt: TGCGCCAGCAGCCAAGGAGGTGGGCAGGGAACCTACGAGCAGTACTTC
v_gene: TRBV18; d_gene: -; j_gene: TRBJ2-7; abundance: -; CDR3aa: CASSHETSSYEQYF; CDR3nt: TGTGCCAGCTCACACGAAACAAGCTCCTACGAGCAGTACTTC
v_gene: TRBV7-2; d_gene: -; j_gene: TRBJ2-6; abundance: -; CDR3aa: CASSLHSSGANVLTF; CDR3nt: TGTGCCAGCAGCTTGCACAGCTCTGGGGCCAACGTCCTGACTTTC
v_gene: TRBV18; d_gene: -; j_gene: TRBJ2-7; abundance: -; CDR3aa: CASSPPPGEVGYEQYF; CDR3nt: TGTGCCAGCTCACCACCTCCGGGAGAGGTTGGCTACGAGCAGTACTTC
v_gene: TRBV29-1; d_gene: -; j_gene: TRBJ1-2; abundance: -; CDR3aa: CSVEDLGSWTF; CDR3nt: TGCAGCGTTGAAGATCTGGGTTCCTGGACCTTC
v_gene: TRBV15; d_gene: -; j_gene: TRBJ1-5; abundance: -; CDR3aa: CATSTPGSNQPQHF; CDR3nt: TGTGCCACCAGCACTCCAGGGAGCAATCAGCCCCAGCATTTT
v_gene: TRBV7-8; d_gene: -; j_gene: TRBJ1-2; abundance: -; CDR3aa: CASSSGAGNYGYTF; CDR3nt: TGTGCCAGCAGCTCAGGTGCAGGAAACTATGGCTACACCTTC
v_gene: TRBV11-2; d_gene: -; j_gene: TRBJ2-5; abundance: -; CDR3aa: CASSLDLSGSYQETQYF; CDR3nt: TGTGCCAGCAGCTTAGACTTAAGCGGGTCTTACCAAGAGACCCAGTACTTC
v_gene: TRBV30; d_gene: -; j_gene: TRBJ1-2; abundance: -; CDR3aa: CAWSVNTGGYGYTF; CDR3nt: TGTGCCTGGAGTGTAAACACGGGCGGCTATGGCTACACCTTC
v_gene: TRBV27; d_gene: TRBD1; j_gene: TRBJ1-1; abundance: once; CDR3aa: CASSLGTGKAEAFF; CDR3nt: TGTGCCAGCAGTTTAGGGACAGGGAAGGCTGAAGCTTTCTTT
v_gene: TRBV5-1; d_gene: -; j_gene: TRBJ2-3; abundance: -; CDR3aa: CASSPVGRSTDTQYF; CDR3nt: TGCGCCAGCAGCCCAGTGGGACGGAGCACAGATACGCAGTATTTT
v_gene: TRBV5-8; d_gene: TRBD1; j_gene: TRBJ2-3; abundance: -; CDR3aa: CASSQDRGEGDTQYF; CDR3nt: TGTGCCAGCAGCCAAGACAGGGGCGAGGGAGATACGCAGTATTTT
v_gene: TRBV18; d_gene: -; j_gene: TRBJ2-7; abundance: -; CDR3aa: CASSPAEAYEQYF; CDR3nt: TGTGCCAGCTCACCAGCCGAGGCCTACGAGCAGTACTTC
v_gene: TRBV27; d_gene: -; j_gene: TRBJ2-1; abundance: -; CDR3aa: CASSLGGGPSYNEQFF; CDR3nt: TGTGCCAGCAGTTTAGGTGGCGGGCCCTCCTACAATGAGCAGTTCTTC
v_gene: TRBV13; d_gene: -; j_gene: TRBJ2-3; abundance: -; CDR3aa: CASSLGSPGTDTQYF; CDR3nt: TGTGCCAGCAGCTTAGGTTCGCCTGGCACAGATACGCAGTATTTT
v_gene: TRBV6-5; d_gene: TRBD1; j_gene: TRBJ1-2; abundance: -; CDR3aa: CASSYGIGQGNGYTF; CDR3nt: TGTGCCAGCAGTTATGGAATCGGACAGGGCAATGGCTACACCTTC
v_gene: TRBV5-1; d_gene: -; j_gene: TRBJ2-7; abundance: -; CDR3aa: CASSLAGADEQYF; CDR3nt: TGCGCCAGCAGCTTGGCAGGGGCCGACGAGCAGTACTTC
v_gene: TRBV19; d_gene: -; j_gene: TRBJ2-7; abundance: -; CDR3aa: CASSLGIGIYEQYF; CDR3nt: TGTGCCAGTAGTTTGGGAATTGGGATATACGAGCAGTACTTC
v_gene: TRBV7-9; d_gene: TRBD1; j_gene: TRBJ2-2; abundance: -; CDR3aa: CASRMDRDYTGELFF; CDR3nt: TGTGCCAGCAGAATGGACAGGGACTACACCGGGGAGCTGTTTTTT
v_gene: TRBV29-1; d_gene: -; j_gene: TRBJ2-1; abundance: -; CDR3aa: CSVDMGFSYNEQFF; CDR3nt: TGCAGCGTTGATATGGGGTTCTCCTACAATGAGCAGTTCTTC
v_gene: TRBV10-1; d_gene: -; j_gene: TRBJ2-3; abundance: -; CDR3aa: CASSPLVGSTDTQYF; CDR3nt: TGCGCCAGCAGCCCACTAGTGGGTAGCACAGATACGCAGTATTTT
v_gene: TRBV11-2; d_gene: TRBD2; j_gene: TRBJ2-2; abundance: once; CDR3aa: CASSLWASGQTGELFF; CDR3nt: TGTGCCAGCAGCTTATGGGCTAGCGGGCAAACCGGGGAGCTGTTTTTT
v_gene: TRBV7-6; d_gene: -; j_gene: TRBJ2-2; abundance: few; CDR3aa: CASGYGTGELFF; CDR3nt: TGTGCCAGCGGCTACGGCACCGGGGAGCTGTTTTTT
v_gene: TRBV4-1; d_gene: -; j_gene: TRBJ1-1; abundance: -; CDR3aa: CASSQVGDYTEAFF; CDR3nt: TGCGCCAGCAGCCAAGTAGGGGATTACACTGAAGCTTTCTTT
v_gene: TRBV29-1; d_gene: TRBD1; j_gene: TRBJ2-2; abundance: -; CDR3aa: CSVPGQPYTGELFF; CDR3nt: TGCAGCGTACCGGGACAGCCATACACCGGGGAGCTGTTTTTT
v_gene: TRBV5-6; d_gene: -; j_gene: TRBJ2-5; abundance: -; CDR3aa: CASSQGGTQYF; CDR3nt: TGTGCCAGCAGCCAAGGGGGGACCCAGTACTTC
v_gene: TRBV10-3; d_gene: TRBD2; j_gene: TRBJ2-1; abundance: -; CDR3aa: CAISAGTSGRTMGEQFF; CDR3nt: TGTGCCATCAGTGCCGGGACTAGCGGGAGAACAATGGGTGAGCAGTTCTTC
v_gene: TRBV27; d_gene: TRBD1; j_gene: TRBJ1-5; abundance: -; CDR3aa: CATRAGGGDQPQHF; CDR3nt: TGTGCCACCCGCGCTGGAGGGGGCGATCAGCCCCAGCATTTT
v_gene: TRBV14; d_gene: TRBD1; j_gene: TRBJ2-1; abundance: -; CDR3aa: CASSQDSGTGDNEQFF; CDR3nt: TGTGCCAGCAGCCAAGATTCGGGGACAGGGGACAATGAGCAGTTCTTC
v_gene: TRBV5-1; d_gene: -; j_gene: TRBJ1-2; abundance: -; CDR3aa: CASSLERNHYGYTF; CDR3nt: TGCGCCAGCAGCTTGGAACGGAACCACTATGGCTACACCTTC
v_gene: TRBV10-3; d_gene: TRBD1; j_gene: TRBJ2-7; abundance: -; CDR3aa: CAVQGASKSEQYF; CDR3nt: TGTGCCGTACAGGGGGCATCCAAATCCGAGCAGTACTTC
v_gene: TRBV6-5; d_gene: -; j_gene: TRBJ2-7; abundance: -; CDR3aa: CASSYSQGLGYEQYF; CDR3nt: TGTGCCAGCAGTTACTCTCAGGGGTTAGGCTACGAGCAGTACTTC
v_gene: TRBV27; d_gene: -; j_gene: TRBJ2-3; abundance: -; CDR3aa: CASSSNPWGTDTQYF; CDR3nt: TGTGCCAGCAGCAGTAATCCGTGGGGCACAGATACGCAGTATTTT
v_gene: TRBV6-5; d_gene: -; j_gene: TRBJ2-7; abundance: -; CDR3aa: CASGTGLSAHYEQYF; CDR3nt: TGTGCCAGCGGAACGGGACTCTCGGCACACTACGAGCAGTACTTC